The 7 T cell receptor beta chains below were found in one sample sequenced in a study of T cells in Graves' hyperthyroidism and ophthalmopathy. RNA transcripts gave rise to amplified TCR beta CDR3 regions. With the HTBI primer set, the TCR CDR3 went through a first round of RT-PCR. TCRdb fed the multiplex PCR reads into MiXCR, producing one record per CDR3 protein. Among about 700,000 distinct CDR3 sequences listed, roughly 45% were seen once. Material: peripheral blood or thyroid tissue (not recorded which). The receptors derive from an adult man with Graves' disease, either hyperthyroidism or ophthalmopathy (not recorded which).

This clonotype occurred many times. The chain links TRBV20-1 to TRBJ2-5; a weak D match, TRBD1 (6 bases). V dropped 3 bases and J dropped 2 bases, with 10 bases sitting between them. The CDR3 is 13 residues long. Germline V gene data show CDR1 as DFQATT and CDR2 as SNEGSKA (reference sequence). The CDR3 sequence: CSASGQGQETQYF. CDR3 DNA sequence: TGCAGTGCTAGCGGGCAGGGGCAAGAGACCCAGTACTTC.

As for this clonotype: A much larger clone differs from this one at a single base, so this may be a read error. The chain is built from TRBV7-8 and TRBJ2-7; D is uncertain. The CDR3 runs 10 residues. CDR1 and CDR2 from the germline V gene are SGHVS and FQNEAQ. V lost 8 bases, J lost 6 bases, and 8 bases lay in between. The CDR3 region is CASLGTEQYF. The CDR3 nucleotides read TGTGCCAGCCTGGGCACCGAGCAGTACTTC.

The chain joins TRBV19 to TRBJ2-5, with 12 bases that match TRBD2. This CDR3 has 17 amino acids. The germline gives CDR1 LNHDA, CDR2 SQIVND (reference sequence). Trimming cost V 5 bases and J 8 bases; bases outside gene matches: 15. CDR3 sequence: CASSGPIGLAGSGTQYF. The CDR3 nucleotides read TGTGCCAGTAGTGGCCCAATCGGACTAGCGGGGTCGGGTACCCAGTACTTC.

The CDR3 region has the DNA TGTGCCACCAGTGACCCGGGACAGCATTTT. This gives the protein CATSDPGQHF. The gene calls are TRBV24-1 and TRBJ1-5; D gene uncertain. The CDR3 length is 10 residues. Germline CDR1 KGHDR, CDR2 SFDVKD. The V and J ends lost 4 bases and 13 bases respectively, with 7 bases between them.

This clonotype has ten or more counts. DNA of the CDR3: TGCGCCAGCCGAGAAAGCACAGGGTATAGCAATCAGCCCCAGCATTTT. Translating gives CASRESTGYSNQPQHF. V usage is TRBV10-2 and J usage is TRBJ1-5; D perhaps matches TRBD1 (6 bases). V lost 8 bases, J lost 0 bases, and 17 bases lay in between. The V gene's germline CDR1 is WSHSY and CDR2 SAAADI. The CDR3 loop spans 16 amino acids.

The V and J genes are TRBV19 and TRBJ1-1; 8 bases line up with TRBD1. There are 15 residues in the CDR3. V shed 3 bases, J shed 4 bases, and the junction held 7 bases outside the gene matches. CDR1 is LNHDA, CDR2 SQIVND, per germline (reference sequence). The CDR3 coding sequence is TGTGCCAGTAGTATTCAGGACAGGGTGAGCACTGAAGCTTTCTTT. Encoded protein: CASSIQDRVSTEAFF.

This clonotype was seen a handful of times. V gene TRBV11-2 combines with J gene TRBJ1-4; 8 nucleotides match TRBD1. With V trimmed by 5 bases and J by 11 bases, 4 bases remained unmatched. CDR1 SGHAT and CDR2 FQNNGV come from the germline V gene. This CDR3 spans 12 amino acids. The CDR3: CASSPDRVKLFF. DNA of the CDR3: TGTGCCAGCAGCCCGGACAGGGTGAAACTGTTTTTT.